Listed here are 18 T cell receptor beta chains from one sample, sequenced in a study of T-cell memory formation after mild COVID-19. TCRdb re-called the 5' RACE reads through MiXCR, storing one row per CDR3 protein. The repertoire consists of approximately 44,000 distinct CDR3 sequences, with 7.3% occurring once and the leading ten covering roughly 1.4%. Sequencing used PBMCs or a T cell subset sorted from them (not recorded which). Every receptor here comes from a man between 18 and 35 years old who had mild COVID-19 (a few samples of this study predate the infection). Cell type and time point are not known.

This clonotype was seen ten or more times. The gene calls are TRBV7-6 and TRBJ2-5; D unclear. The CDR3 runs 13 residues. Trimming removed 0 bases at V and 2 bases at J, with 4 bases between. CDR1 and CDR2 from the germline V gene are SGHVS and FNYEAQ. CDR3 protein: CASSLAPQETQYF. The CDR3 DNA reads as TGTGCCAGCAGCTTAGCCCCACAAGAGACCCAGTACTTC.

This clonotype occurred many times. The V call is TRBV4-3, the J call TRBJ2-5; the match to TRBD1 covers 10 bases. Germline V gene data show CDR1 as LGHNA and CDR2 as YSLEER. Trimming cost V 0 bases and J 3 bases; bases outside gene matches: 7. The CDR3 length is 17 residues. The DNA of the CDR3 is TGCGCCAGCAGCCAAGAGCCTCCGGGACAGGGGAAAGAGACCCAGTACTTC. Amino acid sequence: CASSQEPPGQGKETQYF.

This clonotype has a handful of counts. V usage is TRBV6-1 and J usage is TRBJ1-4; the D is unclear. Trimming took off 4 bases at V and 4 bases at J, with 10 bases between the two ends. CDR1 is MNHNS and CDR2 is SASEGT in the germline V gene. CDR3 length: 14 residues. The CDR3 spells CASSGQLLNEKLFF. The CDR3 DNA follows: TGTGCCAGCAGTGGTCAGCTCCTTAATGAAAAACTGTTTTTT.

This clonotype has a handful of counts. The CDR3 spells CASEGGGRTFGQYF. The CDR3 DNA reads TGTGCCAGCGAAGGAGGGGGGCGGACATTTGGTCAGTACTTC. The chain has TRBV21-1 and TRBJ2-4; the D call TRBD1 from the table was never checked on the DNA. TRBV21-1 is a pseudogene segment. This CDR3 is built from 14 residues.

This clonotype was counted ten times or more. The chain combines TRBV5-1 with TRBJ1-1, with no clear D. The CDR3 covers 16 residues. The V end lost 3 bases, the J end lost 1 base, and 16 bases lay between the germline ends. Germline V gene data show CDR1 as SGHRS and CDR2 as YFSETQ. CDR3 in DNA: TGCGCCAGCAGCTCCGAAGTACAGACCACGAACACTGAAGCTTTCTTT. It is translated as CASSSEVQTTNTEAFF.

This clonotype was recorded a few times. This sequence joins TRBV7-2 and TRBJ1-2; weak D call: TRBD1 (5 bases). V lost 1 base to trimming and J lost 1 base, with 10 bases between them. Per germline, CDR1 SGHTA and CDR2 FQGNSA. The CDR3 extends over 15 amino acids. The DNA of the CDR3 is TGTGCCAGCAGCTTAGGGCAGGGACTTAACTATGGCTACACCTTC. It is translated as CASSLGQGLNYGYTF.

This clonotype appeared many times. The chain couples TRBV6-2 or TRBV6-3 to TRBJ2-7; D is unclear. CDR3 length: 14 residues. V gave up 8 bases and J gave up 3 bases, with 17 bases separating them. Germline V gene lookup returns CDR1 MNHEY and CDR2 SVGEGT. The CDR3 reads CASGLISSSYEQYF. The DNA for the CDR3 is TGTGCCAGCGGGTTAATCTCCAGCAGCTACGAGCAGTACTTC.

This clonotype has at least ten counts. The chain carries TRBV5-1 and TRBJ1-5, with TRBD1 identical over 9 bases. J lost 5 bases, V lost 4 bases, and 7 bases had no gene match. The CDR3 totals 15 residues. The germline V gene has CDR1 SGHRS and CDR2 YFSETQ. The CDR3 loop is CASSLDRGGDQPQHF. The CDR3 DNA reads as TGCGCCAGCAGCCTGGACAGGGGAGGCGATCAGCCCCAGCATTTT.

This clonotype has ten or more counts. The chain links TRBV7-2 to TRBJ2-7; 15 bases align to TRBD2. The germline CDR1 and CDR2 sequences are SGHTA and FQGNSA. This CDR3 contains 20 residues. Trimming took 5 bases from V and 0 from J; bases not matched to a gene: 14. The CDR3 here is CASSGLAGGRPSTASYEQYF. The CDR3 nucleotides are TGTGCCAGCAGCGGACTAGCGGGGGGGCGACCCTCTACCGCCTCCTACGAGCAGTACTTC.

This clonotype appeared many times. The chain couples TRBV20-1 to TRBJ2-5; tentative D call: TRBD2 (7 bases). V lost 6 bases, J lost 4 bases, and 12 bases lay in between. The germline V gene encodes CDR1 DFQATT and CDR2 SNEGSKA (reference sequence). This CDR3 region has 12 residues. The CDR3, as DNA: TGCAGTGCCCGGCGGGGGCGAGAGACCCAGTACTTC. Translated: CSARRGRETQYF.

The chain has TRBV5-1 and TRBJ2-6; D unresolved. The CDR3 is 19 amino acids. Trimming stripped 4 bases from V and 8 bases from J, with 28 bases between. Germline V gene data show CDR1 as SGHRS and CDR2 as YFSETQ. CDR3 coding DNA: TGCGCCAGCAGCCTGGAGCTCACCAGGACGTCCTTAAGGACCAACGTCCTGACTTTC. The encoded protein is CASSLELTRTSLRTNVLTF.

The chain uses TRBV12-3 or TRBV12-4 and TRBJ1-4, with a tentative D call TRBD1 (5 bases). The length of the CDR3 is 15 residues. V gave up 3 bases and J gave up 6 bases, with 14 bases separating them. The CDR3 DNA follows: TGTGCCAGCAGTTTTTATTCCGGGGCGGATGAAAAACTGTTTTTT. Its translation: CASSFYSGADEKLFF.

The chain recombines TRBV11-2 with TRBJ2-1, with 10 nucleotides matching TRBD2. CDR1 is SGHAT, CDR2 FQNNGV, per germline. V lost 0 bases, J lost 1 base, and 3 bases stayed unmatched. CDR3 size: 17 residues. CDR3 nucleotides: TGTGCCAGCAGCTTAGAGCTAGCGGGGGTGTCCTACAATGAGCAGTTCTTC. It codes for CASSLELAGVSYNEQFF.

The DNA for the CDR3 is TGTGCCAGCTCACCAGGACAGGGGGTTACCTACGAGCAGTACTTC. Translating it yields CASSPGQGVTYEQYF. The chain joins TRBV18 to TRBJ2-7; 10 positions match TRBD1. Germline V lookup: CDR1 KGHSH, CDR2 LQKENI. Unmatched junction bases numbered 3, after V lost 2 bases and J lost 2 bases. The CDR3 spans 15 residues.

This clonotype has a handful of counts. V usage is TRBV7-2 and J usage is TRBJ2-2; no clear D. Germline V gene data show CDR1 as SGHTA and CDR2 as FQGNSA. This CDR3 has 14 residues. The V end was cut by 0 bases, the J end by 6 bases, with 8 bases between. The CDR3 sequence is CASSLASRAGELFF. CDR3 sequence (DNA): TGTGCCAGCAGCTTAGCGAGTCGCGCCGGGGAGCTGTTTTTT.

A few counts support this clonotype. The chain uses TRBV12-3 or TRBV12-4 and TRBJ2-3; 7 bases agree with TRBD2. V gave up 2 bases and J gave up 5 bases; unmatched junction bases: 4. This CDR3 comprises 14 residues. DNA for the CDR3: TGTGCCAGCAGTTTACGGCGGGGGATAGATACGCAGTATTTT. Its protein is CASSLRRGIDTQYF.

This sequence joins TRBV9 and TRBJ2-3; the D gene is possibly TRBD2 (5 bases). CDR1 is SGDLS and CDR2 is YYNGEE in the germline V gene. Trimming pared 5 bases from V and 4 bases from J, leaving 17 bases between. The CDR3 is made up of 15 amino acids. DNA of the CDR3: TGTGCCAGCAGTCATGGGGTGGGAGCCCCAGATACGCAGTATTTT. Its translation: CASSHGVGAPDTQYF.

This clonotype is termed medium-sized. The V call is TRBV20-1, the J call TRBJ2-5, with 10 bases identical to TRBD2. Looked up from germline, CDR1 is DFQATT and CDR2 is SNEGSKA (reference sequence). The CDR3 runs to 14 residues. V dropped 6 bases and J dropped 0; count of bases not matched to a gene: 4. The CDR3 DNA reads TGCAGTGCAACAGGACTAGCGGACCAAGAGACCCAGTACTTC. It translates to CSATGLADQETQYF.